These 30 T cell receptor beta chains were sequenced from one sample in a study of control samples from healthy donors and cancer patients. This table comes from immunoSEQ multiplex PCR, and its TCRdb copy is limited to in-frame clones, with some not included. The sample gives around 130,000 clones, around nine tenths of which show up once; 3% to 3.5% is in the top ten. Sequenced sample: blood. The receptors were sampled from a man over 45 in good health.

This clone was detected only once. V usage is TRBV24-1 and J usage is TRBJ1-4; 7 nucleotides line up with TRBD1. The CDR3 totals 15 residues. Germline-derived CDR1 and CDR2 are KGHDR and SFDVKD. The J segment lost 4 bases and the V segment lost 2 bases, leaving 3 bases of the junction unmatched. This CDR3 reads CATSDSGQINEKLFF. CDR3 DNA sequence: TGTGCCACCAGTGATTCGGGACAGATTAATGAAAAACTGTTTTTT.

The chain has TRBV30 and TRBJ1-6; D possibly corresponds to TRBD1 (5 bases). The CDR3 loop spans 14 amino acids. The germline V and J ends were trimmed by 4 bases and 7 bases, with 14 bases remaining between them. Per the germline V gene, CDR1 is GTSNPN and CDR2 is SVGIG (reference sequence). As DNA, the CDR3 is TGTGCCTGGAAATCGGGGGTATGGAATTCACCCCTCCACTTT. Its protein product is CAWKSGVWNSPLHF.

The chain uses TRBV24-1 and TRBJ2-2; tentatively, D is TRBD1 (6 bases). The germline gives CDR1 KGHDR, CDR2 SFDVKD. The CDR3 contains 13 residues. V was pared by 12 bases and J by 3 bases, with 13 bases between. The CDR3 spells CASVSGDTGELFF. DNA of the CDR3: TGTGCCTCCGTATCAGGGGACACCGGGGAGCTGTTTTTT.

The chain combines TRBV5-5 with TRBJ1-5, with a weak D call TRBD1 (6 bases). The CDR3 consists of 14 residues. Germline assignment: CDR1 SGHKS and CDR2 YYEKEE (reference sequence). The V gene lost 0 bases and the J gene lost 6 bases, with 10 bases spanning the gap. The CDR3 spells CASSLVQGSQPQHF. In DNA, the CDR3 is TGTGCCAGCAGCTTGGTGCAGGGGAGTCAGCCCCAGCATTTT.

The V and J genes are TRBV5-1 and TRBJ2-3; tentatively, D is TRBD1 (6 bases). V dropped 3 bases and J dropped 3 bases, with 14 bases sitting between them. The CDR3 loop spans 15 amino acids. The germline V gene encodes CDR1 SGHRS and CDR2 YFSETQ. The CDR3 sequence is CASSSQGMGTDTQYF. DNA for the CDR3: TGCGCCAGCAGCTCCCAGGGGATGGGGACAGATACGCAGTATTTT.

This clone was picked up one time. This chain links TRBV19 with TRBJ1-1; D remains ambiguous. The CDR3 contains 13 residues. The V end was cut by 3 bases, the J end by 3 bases, with 8 bases between. Germline V gene sequence: CDR1 LNHDA, CDR2 SQIVND (reference sequence). CDR3 bases: TGTGCCAGTAGTATCCTCGGGGACACTGAAGCTTTCTTT. Translation: CASSILGDTEAFF.

J is TRBJ1-5 and V is TRBV7-2, with D unclear. CDR3 length: 12 residues. Germline V gene sequence: CDR1 SGHTA, CDR2 FQGNSA. Trimming shortened V by 5 bases and J by 8 bases, and 10 bases separated the two germline ends. The CDR3 loop is CASSPHREPQHF. In nucleotides, the CDR3 is TGTGCCAGCAGCCCCCATAGGGAGCCCCAGCATTTT. Drawing the rest from reference TRBV7-2 and TRBJ1-5, the complete variable domain is GAGVSQSPSNKVTEKGKDVELRCDPISGHTALYWYRQSLGQGLEFLIYFQGNSAPDKSGLPSDRFSAERTGGSVSTLTIQRTQQEDSAVYLCASSPHREPQHFGDGTRLSIL.

This clone was detected only once. This chain links TRBV24-1 with TRBJ2-1; 7 nucleotides align to TRBD2. Germline assignment: CDR1 KGHDR and CDR2 SFDVKD. The CDR3 is 16 amino acids. J gave up 2 bases and V 4 bases, and 7 bases lay outside the gene matches. DNA for the CDR3: TGTGCCACCAGTGACCTGTCGACTAGCACCTACAATGAGCAGTTCTTC. Its translation: CATSDLSTSTYNEQFF.

The chain has TRBV2 and TRBJ1-1, with no clear D. Germline V gene data show CDR1 as SNHLY and CDR2 as FYNNEI. This CDR3 region has 13 residues. Trimming shortened V by 4 bases and J by 2 bases, and 8 bases separated the two germline ends. CDR3 protein: CASSGRFNTEAFF. The CDR3 nucleotides read TGTGCCAGCAGTGGCAGATTTAACACTGAAGCTTTCTTT.

The chain uses TRBV6-5 and TRBJ1-4, with 10 nucleotides matching TRBD1. With V trimmed by 6 bases and J by 4 bases, 5 bases remained unmatched. Per the germline V gene, CDR1 is MNHEY and CDR2 is SVGAGI. The CDR3 runs to 15 residues. This CDR3 reads CASRKTGGNNEKLFF. The CDR3 DNA sequence: TGTGCCAGCAGAAAGACAGGGGGCAATAATGAAAAACTGTTTTTT.

The V and J genes are TRBV20-1 and TRBJ1-1; D is undetermined. CDR3 size: 12 residues. The V end lost 3 bases, the J end lost 2 bases, and 7 bases lay between the germline ends. Germline CDR1 reads DFQATT; CDR2 reads SNEGSKA (reference sequence). CDR3 loop: CSASNPNTEAFF. The CDR3 coding sequence is TGCAGTGCTAGTAATCCTAACACTGAAGCTTTCTTT.

The chain employs TRBV29-1 and TRBJ1-1, with D possibly matching TRBD1 (5 bases). Trimming shortened V by 4 bases and J by 0 bases, and 9 bases separated the two germline ends. The germline V gene has CDR1 SQVTM and CDR2 ANQGSEA. The CDR3 is 13 amino acids. The CDR3 coding sequence is TGCAGCGTTGGAAGGGGCCTGAACACTGAAGCTTTCTTT. This encodes CSVGRGLNTEAFF.

V usage is TRBV5-8 and J usage is TRBJ1-3, with 9 bases fitting TRBD1. The CDR3 loop spans 16 amino acids. V was clipped by 4 bases and J by 5 bases; unmatched bases: 10. Germline CDR1 is SGHTS and CDR2 is YDEGEE. The CDR3 loop reads CASSRHKGQGRNTIYF. CDR3 coding DNA: TGTGCCAGCAGCCGACACAAGGGACAGGGCAGAAACACCATATATTTT. Based on the CDR3 plus reference TRBV5-8 and TRBJ1-3, the full variable domain is EAGVTQSPTHLIKTRGQQATLRCSPISGHTSVYWYQQALGLGLQFLLWYDEGEERNRGNFPPRFSGRQFPNYSSELNVNALELEDSALYLCASSRHKGQGRNTIYFGEGSWLTVV.

The sample holds one count of this clone. The chain employs TRBV5-1 and TRBJ1-6, with D maybe TRBD1 (5 bases). The CDR3 spans 18 residues. Germline lookup yields CDR1 SGHRS and CDR2 YFSETQ. The germline V and J ends were trimmed by 0 bases and 6 bases, with 19 bases remaining between them. The CDR3 bases are TGCGCCAGCAGCTTGGGAATTCGGCAGGGCGAGGTTAATTCACCCCTCCACTTT. Protein product: CASSLGIRQGEVNSPLHF.

The rearrangement uses TRBV13 and TRBJ1-1; maybe TRBD1 (5 bases). Germline CDR1 reads PRHDT; CDR2 reads FYEKMQ (reference sequence). The CDR3 covers 13 residues. V was clipped by 1 base and J by 4 bases, with 7 bases between them. CDR3 region: CASSLEGSTEAFF. DNA for the CDR3: TGTGCCAGCAGCTTAGAGGGGAGCACTGAAGCTTTCTTT.

The chain carries TRBV28 and TRBJ1-5; 9 bases align to TRBD1. The CDR3 runs to 14 residues. The V segment lost 6 bases and the J segment 9 bases; nucleotides outside the gene matches: 9. CDR1 is MDHEN and CDR2 is SYDVKM in the germline V gene. The CDR3 DNA sequence: TGTGCCAGCAGAACAGGGGGCTCCCTGTCGCCCCAGCATTTT. It codes for CASRTGGSLSPQHF.

The V and J genes are TRBV13 and TRBJ1-1; D remains unclear. V was cut by 0 bases and J by 4 bases, with 21 bases left in between. Germline V gene lookup returns CDR1 PRHDT and CDR2 FYEKMQ (reference sequence). The length of the CDR3 is 18 residues. DNA of the CDR3: TGTGCCAGCAGCTTAGGCCGGGCCTCCTACAGCCCGGGCACTGAAGCTTTCTTT. It specifies CASSLGRASYSPGTEAFF. The full variable domain, rest sourced from reference TRBV13 and TRBJ1-1, is AAGVIQSPRHLIKEKRETATLKCYPIPRHDTVYWYQQGPGQDPQFLISFYEKMQSDKGSIPDRFSAQQFSDYHSELNMSSLELGDSALYFCASSLGRASYSPGTEAFFGQGTRLTVV.

This chain uses TRBV28 with TRBJ1-2, with D tentatively TRBD1 (6 bases). Looked up from germline, CDR1 is MDHEN and CDR2 is SYDVKM. Trimming removed 8 bases from V and 0 bases from J, with 19 bases in between. The CDR3 spans 16 residues. The DNA for the CDR3 is TGTGCCAGCCTAGGGGGACAAGTTCTTTCTAACTATGGCTACACCTTC. This translates into CASLGGQVLSNYGYTF.

The rearrangement uses TRBV16 and TRBJ2-7; weak D call: TRBD1 (6 bases). V was shortened by 4 bases and J by 4 bases, with 11 bases between the two germline ends. Germline V gene data show CDR1 as KGHSY and CDR2 as FQNENV. This CDR3 is 13 amino acids long. CDR3 nucleotide sequence: TGTGCCAGCAGCCGGGGCCAGGGGTACGAGCAGTACTTC. The encoded protein is CASSRGQGYEQYF.

CDR3 sequence (DNA): TGTGCCAGCTTGACTTATGCGGGGGGAGAGTTGGGCACTGAAGCTTTCTTT. Residues: CASLTYAGGELGTEAFF. V usage is TRBV18 and J usage is TRBJ1-1; weak D call: TRBD1 (5 bases). V lost 7 bases to trimming and J lost 4 bases, with 25 bases between them. This CDR3 has 17 residues. From germline, CDR1 is KGHSH and CDR2 LQKENI.

V is TRBV27 and J is TRBJ1-1; 8 nucleotides line up with TRBD1. Unmatched junction bases numbered 5, after V lost 5 bases and J lost 6 bases. From germline, CDR1 is MNHEY and CDR2 SMNVEV (reference sequence). The CDR3 runs 13 residues. The CDR3 sequence: CASSRPGGSEAFF. The CDR3 DNA reads as TGTGCCAGCAGTAGACCAGGGGGCTCTGAAGCTTTCTTT.

The chain is built from TRBV6-6 and TRBJ2-2; D perhaps matches TRBD2 (5 bases). CDR3 length equals 14 residues. CDR1 MNHNY and CDR2 SVGAGI come from the germline V gene (reference sequence). V shed 5 bases and J shed 0 bases, with 7 bases lying between them. CDR3 DNA sequence: TGTGCCAGCAGTCCCGGGGCGAACACCGGGGAGCTGTTTTTT. Amino acid sequence: CASSPGANTGELFF.

This chain uses TRBV11-3 with TRBJ2-7, with 9 bases aligning to TRBD1. CDR3 length equals 13 residues. Unmatched junction bases numbered 1, after V lost 4 bases and J lost 3 bases. CDR1 and CDR2 (germline): SGHNT, YENEEA. This CDR3 is CASSSTGGYEQYF. The CDR3 nucleotides read TGTGCCAGCAGCTCGACAGGGGGCTACGAGCAGTACTTC.

The chain combines TRBV11-3 with TRBJ2-1; D unclear. Trimming took 1 base from V and 0 from J, leaving 1 base between them. The germline CDR1 and CDR2 sequences are SGHNT and YENEEA. The CDR3 has 13 residues. The CDR3 coding sequence is TGTGCCAGCAGCTTAGGCTCCTACAATGAGCAGTTCTTC. Its protein is CASSLGSYNEQFF.

The V and J genes are TRBV7-9 and TRBJ2-1, with 12 bases lining up with TRBD1. After removal of 5 bases from V and 3 bases from J, the junction contained 5 bases not matched to a gene. Germline V gene lookup returns CDR1 SEHNR and CDR2 FQNEAQ (reference sequence). The CDR3 loop spans 16 amino acids. CDR3 region: CASSPGTGGLYNEQFF. The CDR3 DNA sequence: TGTGCCAGCAGCCCCGGGACAGGGGGCCTCTACAATGAGCAGTTCTTC.

The CDR3 region has the DNA TGTGCCAGCAGCCAAGGGTCGGGGTACGCTGAAGCTTTCTTT. Its translation is CASSQGSGYAEAFF. The chain couples TRBV14 to TRBJ1-1; D is unclear. The CDR3 is 14 amino acids. CDR1 is SGHDN, CDR2 FVKESK, per germline. Trimming pared 1 base from V and 6 bases from J, leaving 12 bases between.

The V gene is TRBV13, the J gene TRBJ2-3; the match to TRBD2 covers 10 bases. The length of the CDR3 is 15 residues. The germline V gene has CDR1 PRHDT and CDR2 FYEKMQ (reference sequence). The V gene end was trimmed by 5 bases and the J gene end by 1 base; junction bases not matched to a gene: 3. The CDR3 is CASSPGLAGTDTQYF. CDR3 DNA sequence: TGTGCCAGCAGCCCAGGACTAGCGGGCACAGATACGCAGTATTTT.

J is TRBJ2-7 and V is TRBV13; 7 nucleotides align to TRBD1. Germline V gene lookup returns CDR1 PRHDT and CDR2 FYEKMQ (reference sequence). This CDR3 has 14 residues. V gave up 5 bases and J gave up 1 base; unmatched junction bases: 5. CDR3 DNA sequence: TGTGCCAGCAGCCTCCGACAGGGATCCTACGAGCAGTACTTC. This sequence encodes CASSLRQGSYEQYF. The variable domain in full, with the rest retrieved from reference TRBV13 and TRBJ2-7, is AAGVIQSPRHLIKEKRETATLKCYPIPRHDTVYWYQQGPGQDPQFLISFYEKMQSDKGSIPDRFSAQQFSDYHSELNMSSLELGDSALYFCASSLRQGSYEQYFGPGTRLTVT.

This clone was observed a few times. The chain uses TRBV6-6 and TRBJ2-1; 9 bases align to TRBD2. This CDR3 contains 16 residues. Germline V gene lookup returns CDR1 MNHNY and CDR2 SVGAGI (reference sequence). The J segment lost 7 bases and the V segment lost 8 bases, leaving 15 bases of the junction unmatched. The DNA for the CDR3 is TGTGCCAGCTCCGTCTCGAGGGCTAGCGGGGTTAATGAGCAGTTCTTC. Its translation is CASSVSRASGVNEQFF.

This chain links TRBV19 with TRBJ2-5, with TRBD2 as a possible D gene (7 bases). From germline, CDR1 is LNHDA and CDR2 SQIVND (reference sequence). The ends were cut back, 3 bases at V and 6 bases at J, with 14 bases in the middle. This CDR3 comprises 14 residues. CDR3 sequence: CASSMGGGAKTQYF. Written as DNA, the CDR3 is TGTGCCAGTAGTATGGGTGGGGGGGCAAAGACCCAGTACTTC.